Included here is one T cell receptor (beta chain) sequence, with context. The antigen is undetermined. It was 5'RACE with constant-segment primers that produced the TCR alpha and TCR beta cDNA libraries, which carried sample barcodes and UMIs. TCRdb independently ran MiXCR on the 5' RACE reads; one entry per CDR3 protein. The sample lists over 400,000 distinct CDR3 sequences, less than 25% seen once, with over 10% in the top ten. This entry is derived from a study of T-cell memory formation after mild COVID-19. Study-wide context: Clusters of TCRs were largely donor specific.

Findings of the study overall: SARS-CoV-2 specificity was not confirmed for second-wave clones peaking on day 37.

V trimming: 4 bases; J trimming: 4 bases; junction bases outside the gene matches: 21. The CDR3 is made up of 20 amino acids. The germline gives CDR1 SEHNR, CDR2 FQNEAQ (reference sequence). Sample: PBMCs or a T cell subset sorted from them (not recorded which). This chain joins TRBV7-9 and TRBJ1-5; 8 nucleotides match TRBD1. The receptor comes from an adult woman who had mild COVID-19 (a few samples of this study predate the infection). Cell type and time point are not known. CDR3 DNA sequence: TGTGCCAGCAGCTACGAGGCGGCGGGCAGGGGGCGAATGTTAAATCAGCCCCAGCATTTT. This gives the protein CASSYEAAGRGRMLNQPQHF. The full variable domain, its missing parts supplied by reference TRBV7-9 and TRBJ1-5, is DTGVSQNPRHKITKRGQNVTFRCDPISEHNRLYWYRQTLGQGPEFLTYFQNEAQLEKSRLLSDRFSAERPKGSFSTLEIQRTEQGDSAMYLCASSYEAAGRGRMLNQPQHFGDGTRLSIL.